This record looks at one TCR beta chain sequence and its context. It has no known antigen specificity. No quality values exist for individual bases; no much larger clone is one base distant. Every donor in the study was a healthy Caucasian. Three pairs of female monozygotic twins, all aged roughly 18 to 29 years, made up the twin cohort. Positive isolation kits from Invitrogen were used to isolate the CD4+ and CD8+ T cell populations. This sample is part of a study of identical twins (dated by TCRdb to 2016 to 2017). Broadly, across the study: To test whether fetal clonotypes persist, the study used deep sequencing on TCR alpha and beta repertoires from monozygotic twins, unrelated adults of various ages, and cord blood. To rule out contamination, replicate twin experiments were performed at different times with different library preparation protocols. Overall study results and their limits: Excess twin sharing in beta out-of-frame sequences was weaker because fewer shared sequences lowered the signal-to-noise ratio. In monozygotic twins, out-of-frame TCR alpha sharing was systematically underestimated by recombination models, although the models agreed with sharing between unrelated individuals. Out-of-frame TCR alpha sequences shared between twins showed an excess of low generation-probability sequences compared with coincidental sharing between unrelated individuals. Invariant T cells such as MAIT and iNKT could partly confound zero-insertion analyses, though diverse VJ usage argued against this for most clonotypes. Fewer insertions were carried by abundant cord blood beta clonotypes, a similar but weaker trend appeared in young adult naive repertoires, and no such trend appeared in memory repertoires. Because the same donors could not be followed over many years, conclusions were based on cross-sectional statistical analysis.

From the cysteine through the phenylalanine, the CDR3 covers 15 amino acids. Only the CDR3 DNA is retained, 45 bases long and in frame from the first base. V has 3 bases trimmed and J has 0 bases trimmed; junction bases matching no gene number 3. The germline V gene gives CDR1 as SGDLS and CDR2 as YYNGEE. The library was made by 5' RACE. The sequencing machine was an Illumina HiSeq 2000. Template switching introduced a universal primer binding site; the final cDNA contained a unique molecular identifier, enabling accurate counting of TCR cDNA molecules. Specific primers in the conserved constant-segment region were used to synthesize first-strand cDNA for the TCR alpha and beta chains. To control for contamination, every cDNA library was double barcoded, receiving both a SMART-Mk sample barcode and Illumina barcodes. Two successive PCR steps introduced TruSeq adapter sequences along with Illumina sample barcodes. The Illumina HiSeq platform was used with custom primers to sequence TCR alpha and beta cDNA libraries. Per the original workflow: Unique molecular identifiers were extracted from raw reads with MiGEC, and CDR3 positions were determined with MiXCR. For each individual, recombination models were inferred using an EM algorithm with the repgenHMM and IGoR tools. The tcR package in R was used for shared clonotype analysis, with sharing normalized by the product of cloneset sizes. To study raw recombination without the effects of thymic and clonal selection, out-of-frame nonproductive sequences were analyzed. TCRdb trimmed public reads at Q25 via fastp, called clones via MiXCR and kept in-frame beta chains. Records with the same CDR3 protein are collapsed into one entry carrying the most frequent genes and DNA. The V and J calls and clone size are TCRdb's, not the authors'. Present in this sample are approximately 500,000 distinct CDR3 sequences, 20% to 30% of which were seen just once. The biggest ten clones account for about 3% of the sample.

The same data also contributed to another study, on T cells expressing NK-cell markers. The other study reports the following: TCR beta-chain repertoires were profiled in sorted CD3+CD56+NKG2C+, CD3+CD56+NKG2C- and CD3+CD56-NKG2C+ T-cell subsets from about 8 donors. Seven of the eight sequenced donors were HCMV-seropositive and one was HCMV-seronegative. To restrict sorting to alphabetaTCR-expressing T cells, an anti-gammadeltaTCR antibody was added in several experiments. In several donors, the dominant CD3+CD56+NKG2C+ clonotypes were found to rank among the top 10 CD8+ clonotypes and to make up about 1.0-8% of CD8+ T cells. Those dominant clonotypes were again the most abundant among CD3+CD56-NKG2C+ cells in a handful of donors, at roughly 25-65%. It remained unclear whether the expanded NKG2C-expressing T cell clones were specific for HCMV antigens. The study sequenced eight donors, all healthy volunteers chosen at random: three men and five women. HCMV-specific IgG was detected in serum with a commercial ELISA kit to determine HCMV serostatus. MIGEC was used to demultiplex reads and group the reads by UMI, and MiTCR was used to assemble and quantify clonotypes. Only TCR cDNA sequences supported by at least two reads were kept to exclude erroneous sequences. The tcR package was used for downstream repertoire analysis, and clonotypes were matched between fractions using CDR3 nucleotide sequence together with V segment. VDJmatch was used to annotate antigen specificity against VDJdb, with one amino acid substitution in CDR3 allowed.

The specimen sequenced was CD4+ T cells sorted from blood. The V and J segments used are TRBV9 and TRBJ2-1; TRBD1 agrees with 7 junctional bases. This sequence originates from a woman under 30 in good health. For the CDR3, the sequence is CASSAQGDSYNEQFF. The sequenced DNA: TGTGCCAGCAGCGCCCAGGGGGACTCCTACAATGAGCAGTTCTTC. The full variable domain, with segments outside the CDR3 supplied by the reference TRBV9 and TRBJ2-1 proteins, appears as DSGVTQTPKHLITATGQRVTLRCSPRSGDLSVYWYQQSLDQGLQFLIQYYNGEERAKGNILERFSAQQFPDLHSELNLSSLELGDSALYFCASSAQGDSYNEQFFGPGTRLTVL.